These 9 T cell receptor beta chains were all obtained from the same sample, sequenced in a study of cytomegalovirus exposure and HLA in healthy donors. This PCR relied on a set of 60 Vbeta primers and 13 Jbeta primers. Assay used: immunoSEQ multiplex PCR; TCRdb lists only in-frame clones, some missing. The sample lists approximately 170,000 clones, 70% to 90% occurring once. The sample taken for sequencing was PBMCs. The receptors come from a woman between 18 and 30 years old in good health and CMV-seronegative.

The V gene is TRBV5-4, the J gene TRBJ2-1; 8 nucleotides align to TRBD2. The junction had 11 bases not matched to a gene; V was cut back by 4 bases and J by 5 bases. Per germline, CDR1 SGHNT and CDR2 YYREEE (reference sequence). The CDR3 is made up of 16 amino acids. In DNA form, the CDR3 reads TGTGCCAGCAGCCCGACCGGGACTAGAATTAACAATGAGCAGTTCTTC. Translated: CASSPTGTRINNEQFF. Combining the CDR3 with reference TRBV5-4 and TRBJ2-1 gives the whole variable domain ETGVTQSPTHLIKTRGQQVTLRCSSQSGHNTVSWYQQALGQGPQFIFQYYREEENGRGNFPPRFSGLQFPNYSSELNVNALELDDSALYLCASSPTGTRINNEQFFGPGTRLTVL.

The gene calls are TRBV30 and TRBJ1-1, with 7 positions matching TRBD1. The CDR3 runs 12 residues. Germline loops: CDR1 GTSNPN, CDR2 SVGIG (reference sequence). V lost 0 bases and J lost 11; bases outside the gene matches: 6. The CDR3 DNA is TGTGCCTGGAGTGTCGGACAGGTTGGGGCTTTCTTT. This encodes CAWSVGQVGAFF.

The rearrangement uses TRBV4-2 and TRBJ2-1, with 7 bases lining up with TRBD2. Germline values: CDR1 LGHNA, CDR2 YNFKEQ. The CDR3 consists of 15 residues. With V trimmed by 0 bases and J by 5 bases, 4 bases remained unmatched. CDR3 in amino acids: CASSQDPSGNNEQFF. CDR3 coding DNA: TGTGCCAGCAGCCAAGATCCTAGCGGAAACAATGAGCAGTTCTTC.

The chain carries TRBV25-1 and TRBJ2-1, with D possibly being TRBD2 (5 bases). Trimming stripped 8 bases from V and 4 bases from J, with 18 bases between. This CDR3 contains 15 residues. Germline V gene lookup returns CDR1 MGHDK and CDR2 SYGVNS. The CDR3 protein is CASEEGSWYYNEQFF. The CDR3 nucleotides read TGTGCCAGCGAAGAGGGCTCTTGGTATTACAATGAGCAGTTCTTC.

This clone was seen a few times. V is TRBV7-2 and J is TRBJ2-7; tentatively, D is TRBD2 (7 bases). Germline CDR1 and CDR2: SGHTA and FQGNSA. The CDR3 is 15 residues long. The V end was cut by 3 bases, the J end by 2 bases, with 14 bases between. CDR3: CASSLGAAGAYEQYF. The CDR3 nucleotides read TGTGCCAGCAGCTTGGGGGCGGCGGGGGCCTACGAGCAGTACTTC. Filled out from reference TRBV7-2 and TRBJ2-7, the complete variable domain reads GAGVSQSPSNKVTEKGKDVELRCDPISGHTALYWYRQSLGQGLEFLIYFQGNSAPDKSGLPSDRFSAERTGGSVSTLTIQRTQQEDSAVYLCASSLGAAGAYEQYFGPGTRLTVT.

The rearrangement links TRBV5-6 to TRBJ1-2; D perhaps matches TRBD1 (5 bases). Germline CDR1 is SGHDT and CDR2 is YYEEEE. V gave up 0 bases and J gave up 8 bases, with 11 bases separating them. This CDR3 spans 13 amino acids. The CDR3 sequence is CASSLGDSQGYTF. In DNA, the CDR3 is TGTGCCAGCAGCTTGGGAGACAGTCAGGGCTACACCTTC.

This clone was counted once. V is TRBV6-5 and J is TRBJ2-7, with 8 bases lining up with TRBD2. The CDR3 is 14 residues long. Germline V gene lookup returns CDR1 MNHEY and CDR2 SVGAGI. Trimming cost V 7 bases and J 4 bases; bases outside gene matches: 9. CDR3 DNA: TGTGCCAGCACTCCAGCGGGAGTTCCGTACGAGCAGTACTTC. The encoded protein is CASTPAGVPYEQYF.

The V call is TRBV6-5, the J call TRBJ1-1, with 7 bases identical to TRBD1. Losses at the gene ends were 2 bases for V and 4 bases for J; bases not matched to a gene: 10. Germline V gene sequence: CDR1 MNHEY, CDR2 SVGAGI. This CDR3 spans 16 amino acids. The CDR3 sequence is CASSYGTALNPTEAFF. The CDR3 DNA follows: TGTGCCAGCAGTTACGGGACAGCCCTAAACCCCACTGAAGCTTTCTTT.

CDR3 sequence: CAIGAGLMHYGYTF. The CDR3 bases are TGTGCCATCGGGGCAGGCTTGATGCACTATGGCTACACCTTC. The chain links TRBV10-3 to TRBJ1-2; D perhaps matches TRBD1 (5 bases). Trimming pared 8 bases from V and 3 bases from J, leaving 16 bases between. The germline gives CDR1 ENHRY, CDR2 SYGVKD. The CDR3 sequence is 14 residues long.